One sample yielded the 26 T cell receptor beta chains listed below, sequenced in a study of shared clonotypes between healthy human individuals. TCRdb's copy holds only in-frame clones and misses some; the assay was immunoSEQ multiplex PCR. The sample comprises about 610,000 clones, around 97% of which are singletons, and 0.045% to 0.07% rests with the top ten. The specimen was naive CD4+ T cells sorted from blood. Subset specified: CD45RA+ positively selected. The receptors derive from a woman in her 30s in good health.

The chain is built from TRBV19 and TRBJ2-4; D might be TRBD1 or TRBD2, each matching 5 bases. V lost 5 bases and J 0 bases, leaving 14 bases between the germline ends. This CDR3 has 16 residues. Per the germline V gene, CDR1 is LNHDA and CDR2 is SQIVND (reference sequence). In DNA, the CDR3 is TGTGCCAGTAGTTCCCTAGGGGAGCTAGCCAAAAACATTCAGTACTTC. It specifies CASSSLGELAKNIQYF.

The chain couples TRBV29-1 to TRBJ1-4; 9 positions agree with TRBD1. Germline assignment: CDR1 SQVTM and CDR2 ANQGSEA. V lost 6 bases, J lost 0 bases, and 2 bases stayed unmatched. The CDR3 covers 14 residues. CDR3 residues: CSVGTGPTNEKLFF. In DNA form, the CDR3 reads TGCAGCGTGGGGACAGGGCCAACTAATGAAAAACTGTTTTTT. The full variable domain, with the rest looked up from reference TRBV29-1 and TRBJ1-4, is SAVISQKPSRDICQRGTSLTIQCQVDSQVTMMFWYRQQPGQSLTLIATANQGSEATYESGFVIDKFPISRPNLTFSTLTVSNMSPEDSSIYLCSVGTGPTNEKLFFGSGTQLSVL.

The chain recombines TRBV11-2 with TRBJ2-7; D gene ambiguous. CDR3 length equals 15 residues. V lost 0 bases and J 5 bases, leaving 14 bases between the germline ends. Germline V gene sequence: CDR1 SGHAT, CDR2 FQNNGV. The CDR3 coding sequence is TGTGCCAGCAGCTTAGAGACACCTAAGGTCCACGAGCAGTACTTC. It yields the protein CASSLETPKVHEQYF.

This chain uses TRBV5-4 with TRBJ1-2; TRBD1 might be the D (5 bases). Trimming removed 4 bases from V and 0 bases from J, with 7 bases in between. The CDR3 totals 13 residues. Germline loops: CDR1 SGHNT, CDR2 YYREEE (reference sequence). The CDR3 sequence: CASSRGTNYGYTF. The DNA of the CDR3 is TGTGCCAGCAGCCGGGGGACTAACTATGGCTACACCTTC.

The rearrangement uses TRBV6-1 and TRBJ1-5; 7 nucleotides match TRBD1. This CDR3 has 16 amino acids. The junction had 13 bases not matched to a gene; V was cut back by 4 bases and J by 7 bases. Germline V gene sequence: CDR1 MNHNS, CDR2 SASEGT. The CDR3 sequence is CASSVRGSAVYQPQHF. DNA of the CDR3: TGTGCCAGCAGTGTCAGGGGGAGTGCTGTCTACCAGCCCCAGCATTTT.

The chain is built from TRBV4-2 and TRBJ2-7; D may be TRBD2 (7 bases). V shed 1 base and J shed 3 bases, with 19 bases lying between them. This CDR3 has 17 amino acids. Germline CDR1 is LGHNA and CDR2 is YNFKEQ. Here the CDR3 reads CASSQVRGGATNYEQYF. The CDR3 nucleotides read TGTGCCAGCAGCCAAGTGAGGGGGGGAGCGACTAACTACGAGCAGTACTTC.

The V call is TRBV16, the J call TRBJ1-1; perhaps TRBD1 as D (6 bases). V gave up 3 bases and J gave up 1 base, with 9 bases separating them. The CDR3 extends over 14 amino acids. Germline loops: CDR1 KGHSY, CDR2 FQNENV. The CDR3 loop is CASSQGQTNTEAFF. In DNA form, the CDR3 reads TGTGCCAGCAGCCAGGGACAAACGAACACTGAAGCTTTCTTT.

The V gene is TRBV25-1, the J gene TRBJ1-4; D gene uncertain. Germline V gene data show CDR1 as MGHDK and CDR2 as SYGVNS. The CDR3 consists of 10 residues. The germline V and J ends were trimmed by 8 bases and 5 bases, with 3 bases remaining between them. Written as DNA, the CDR3 is TGTGCCAGCTGGAATGAAAAACTGTTTTTT. Encoded protein: CASWNEKLFF.

The chain recombines TRBV5-1 with TRBJ1-1, with D unclear. Trimming removed 1 base from V and 2 bases from J, with 6 bases in between. The germline V gene has CDR1 SGHRS and CDR2 YFSETQ. The CDR3 totals 13 residues. CDR3 sequence reads: CASSLTTNTEAFF. The DNA for the CDR3 is TGCGCCAGCAGCTTGACAACTAACACTGAAGCTTTCTTT.

The rearrangement links TRBV5-1 to TRBJ2-1; 14 bases agree with TRBD2. J gave up 8 bases and V 2 bases, and 3 bases lay outside the gene matches. The CDR3 consists of 15 residues. Germline loops: CDR1 SGHRS, CDR2 YFSETQ. The CDR3 protein is CASSFGTSGSDEQFF. The CDR3 nucleotides are TGCGCCAGCAGCTTCGGGACTAGCGGGAGTGATGAGCAGTTCTTC.

As DNA, the CDR3 is TGTGCCAGCTCACCCCGGGGAGGGGTCGGCACTGAAGCTTTCTTT. It translates to CASSPRGGVGTEAFF. The chain is built from TRBV18 and TRBJ1-1; the D gene is possibly TRBD1 (5 bases). This CDR3 contains 15 residues. V lost 3 bases to trimming and J lost 4 bases, with 15 bases between them. The germline gives CDR1 KGHSH, CDR2 LQKENI.

The chain employs TRBV14 and TRBJ1-2; D gene uncertain. V gave up 0 bases and J gave up 4 bases, with 9 bases separating them. The length of the CDR3 is 14 residues. The V gene's germline CDR1 is SGHDN and CDR2 FVKESK. CDR3: CASSQEMVTYGYTF. DNA of the CDR3: TGTGCCAGCAGCCAAGAAATGGTTACCTATGGCTACACCTTC.

The rearrangement uses TRBV15 and TRBJ2-1; 11 bases agree with TRBD1. This CDR3 is 17 amino acids long. Trimming cost V 0 bases and J 0 bases; bases outside gene matches: 1. Germline CDR1 LNHNV, CDR2 YYDKDF (reference sequence). CDR3 DNA sequence: TGTGCCACCAGCAGAGATGGGACAGGGGGCTCCTACAATGAGCAGTTCTTC. Translation: CATSRDGTGGSYNEQFF.

This chain links TRBV4-1 with TRBJ1-4, with D unclear. The length of the CDR3 is 13 residues. V gave up 1 base and J gave up 7 bases, with 7 bases separating them. CDR1 and CDR2 (germline): MGHRA, YSYEKL. CDR3 bases: TGCGCCAGCAGCCAAGTTGTACGTGAAAAACTGTTTTTT. The encoded protein is CASSQVVREKLFF.

The chain is built from TRBV5-1 and TRBJ2-5; no definite D call. The CDR3 has 15 residues. V lost 0 bases to trimming and J lost 2 bases, with 11 bases between them. Germline CDR1 SGHRS, CDR2 YFSETQ. This CDR3 reads CASSLASTEQETQYF. The CDR3 coding sequence is TGCGCCAGCAGCTTGGCCTCGACGGAACAAGAGACCCAGTACTTC.

The chain has TRBV15 and TRBJ1-1; TRBD1 matches at 8 bases. The germline V gene encodes CDR1 LNHNV and CDR2 YYDKDF (reference sequence). CDR3 size: 13 residues. V shed 3 bases, J shed 5 bases, and the junction held 2 bases outside the gene matches. This chain's CDR3 is CATSSRGRTEAFF. The CDR3 region has the DNA TGTGCCACCAGCAGCAGGGGGCGAACTGAAGCTTTCTTT.

The chain carries TRBV12-2 and TRBJ1-1. TRBV12-2 is marked as a pseudogene. This CDR3 has 18 residues. CDR3 bases: TGTGCAAGTCGCTTAGAAAACGCACCGAAAGGTTTGAACACTGAAGCTTTCTTT. This gives the protein CASRLENAPKGLNTEAFF.

The chain carries TRBV21-1 and TRBJ2-5; TRBD1 was called by the table and not checked on the DNA. TRBV21-1 is labeled a pseudogene. The CDR3 is 16 amino acids. CDR3 residues: CASSKVSTGTDETQYF. CDR3 nucleotide sequence: TGTGCCAGCAGCAAAGTGAGTACGGGGACAGATGAGACCCAGTACTTC.

The CDR3 coding sequence is TGTGCCAGCCGCCTAAGACACTCTGGACTAGGCTCCTACAATGAGCAGTTCTTC. The encoded protein is CASRLRHSGLGSYNEQFF. The J gene is TRBJ2-1, the V gene TRBV2; 7 nucleotides line up with TRBD2. The CDR3 sequence is 18 residues long. Germline lookup yields CDR1 SNHLY and CDR2 FYNNEI. After removal of 8 bases from V and 0 bases from J, the junction contained 16 bases not matched to a gene.

The chain is built from TRBV9 and TRBJ2-3; TRBD1 is a possible D gene (6 bases). The V end lost 0 bases, the J end lost 6 bases, and 14 bases lay between the germline ends. The CDR3 sequence is 15 residues long. Germline CDR1 SGDLS, CDR2 YYNGEE. CDR3 in DNA: TGTGCCAGCAGCGTAGGTGGGGGCCACCTGGATACGCAGTATTTT. Translation: CASSVGGGHLDTQYF.

For this clone: The same CDR3 can be traced to other DNA sequences in this sample. V and J are TRBV18 and TRBJ2-7, with D tentatively TRBD1 (5 bases). CDR1 is KGHSH and CDR2 is LQKENI in the germline V gene. This CDR3 spans 13 amino acids. With 3 bases removed from V and 3 bases from J, the gap between germline ends came to 9 bases. CDR3 nucleotide sequence: TGTGCCAGCTCACCCCCAGGGAACTACGAGCAGTACTTC. It yields the protein CASSPPGNYEQYF. Using reference TRBV18 and TRBJ2-7 for the parts outside the CDR3, the full variable domain is NAGVMQNPRHLVRRRGQEARLRCSPMKGHSHVYWYRQLPEEGLKFMVYLQKENIIDESGMPKERFSAEFPKEGPSILRIQQVVRGDSAAYFCASSPPGNYEQYFGPGTRLTVT.

The chain has TRBV5-1 and TRBJ1-4; TRBD1 matches at 7 bases. The V gene's germline CDR1 is SGHRS and CDR2 YFSETQ. Trimming cost V 5 bases and J 2 bases; bases outside gene matches: 3. CDR3 length: 14 residues. The CDR3 is CASSPTGTNEKLFF. For the CDR3, the DNA is TGCGCCAGCAGTCCGACAGGGACTAATGAAAAACTGTTTTTT.

The chain recombines TRBV5-1 with TRBJ2-2; D is unclear. The CDR3 has 15 residues. The germline CDR1 and CDR2 sequences are SGHRS and YFSETQ. Trimming stripped 0 bases from V and 0 bases from J, with 6 bases between. The CDR3 DNA sequence: TGCGCCAGCAGCTTGGAAAGAACGAACACCGGGGAGCTGTTTTTT. Its protein product is CASSLERTNTGELFF.

V usage is TRBV27 and J usage is TRBJ2-2; no clear D. Germline V gene sequence: CDR1 MNHEY, CDR2 SMNVEV (reference sequence). CDR3 length: 13 residues. V was trimmed by 6 bases and J by 9 bases, leaving 14 bases between them. The CDR3 coding sequence is TGTGCCAGCAGCTCAACTGTTTTTAGGGAGCTGTTTTTT. It yields the protein CASSSTVFRELFF.

This clone was seen a single time. The chain employs TRBV9 and TRBJ1-1; tentative D call: TRBD1 (6 bases). Trimming left V 3 bases short and J 1 base short, with 10 bases between. The CDR3 length is 14 residues. Germline V gene data show CDR1 as SGDLS and CDR2 as YYNGEE. The CDR3 DNA is TGTGCCAGCAGCGCCAGGGGAGGGAACACTGAAGCTTTCTTT. This sequence encodes CASSARGGNTEAFF. Using reference TRBV9 and TRBJ1-1 for the parts outside the CDR3, the full variable domain is DSGVTQTPKHLITATGQRVTLRCSPRSGDLSVYWYQQSLDQGLQFLIQYYNGEERAKGNILERFSAQQFPDLHSELNLSSLELGDSALYFCASSARGGNTEAFFGQGTRLTVV.

V gene TRBV19 combines with J gene TRBJ2-7; D remains ambiguous. Trimming removed 6 bases at V and 3 bases at J, with 24 bases between. The CDR3 is 17 residues long. Germline CDR1 LNHDA, CDR2 SQIVND (reference sequence). The CDR3 protein is CASSDARSTPPLYEQYF. Written as DNA, the CDR3 is TGTGCCAGTAGCGACGCTAGGTCCACCCCCCCTCTCTACGAGCAGTACTTC.